This passage covers 14 T cell receptor beta chains from one sample sequenced in a study of regulatory T cells in long-lasting Graves disease. Construction of TCR beta libraries relied on iRepertoire HTBI primers and on Arm-PCR targeting CDR3 regions. MiXCR was run by TCRdb on the multiplex PCR reads, yielding one entry per CDR3 protein. This table holds some 280,000 distinct CDR3 sequences, 20% to 25% found once. The time point: persistent/refractory GD, antithyroid drugs over 5 years with positive TRAb. The TCR library was made from RNA that had been extracted from PBMCs in TRIzol. The source was peripheral blood mononuclear cells (PBMCs), collected when the disease was refractory, from a patient treated with antithyroid drugs. Every receptor here comes from a female donor with Graves disease.

This clonotype appeared many times. The chain joins TRBV28 to TRBJ1-4; TRBD1 agrees at 8 bases. Germline V gene lookup returns CDR1 MDHEN and CDR2 SYDVKM. V lost 6 bases to trimming and J lost 6 bases; unmatched junction nucleotides: 6. This CDR3 is 14 amino acids long. CDR3 protein: CASRPQGAYEKLFF. As DNA, the CDR3 is TGTGCCAGCAGGCCTCAGGGGGCTTATGAAAAACTGTTTTTT.

This clonotype has a count of ten or more. The gene calls are TRBV2 and TRBJ2-7; D gene unclear. Looked up from germline, CDR1 is SNHLY and CDR2 is FYNNEI. Trimming removed 6 bases at V and 4 bases at J, with 7 bases between. The CDR3 has 11 amino acids. Here the CDR3 reads CASRDLYEQYF. CDR3 coding DNA: TGTGCCAGCAGGGACCTTTACGAGCAGTACTTC.

V is TRBV5-6 and J is TRBJ1-2; no clear D. V lost 0 bases, J lost 6 bases, and 9 bases lay in between. The germline V gene encodes CDR1 SGHDT and CDR2 YYEEEE. CDR3 length: 13 residues. CDR3 DNA sequence: TGTGCCAGCAGCTTGGTCGGGGTCGATGGCTACACCTTC. This gives the protein CASSLVGVDGYTF.

This clonotype has at least ten counts. The chain carries TRBV12-3 or TRBV12-4 and TRBJ1-5; D is unresolved. This CDR3 has 13 amino acids. Trimming pared 3 bases from V and 6 bases from J, leaving 9 bases between. CDR3 region: CASSFGSPQPQHF. The DNA of the CDR3 is TGTGCCAGCAGTTTCGGGTCACCTCAGCCCCAGCATTTT.

V usage is TRBV7-9 and J usage is TRBJ1-6, with TRBD1 matching over 12 bases. There are 15 residues in the CDR3. Germline loops: CDR1 SEHNR, CDR2 FQNEAQ (reference sequence). J gave up 9 bases and V 3 bases, and 3 bases lay outside the gene matches. CDR3 bases: TGTGCCAGCAGCTTGGGGACAGGGGGCGTTTCACCCCTCCACTTT. Translating it yields CASSLGTGGVSPLHF.

This clonotype was found a few times. V is TRBV7-9 and J is TRBJ2-7; 9 positions agree with TRBD1. This CDR3 region has 15 residues. V lost 7 bases, J lost 5 bases, and 12 bases stayed unmatched. Looked up from germline, CDR1 is SEHNR and CDR2 is FQNEAQ (reference sequence). Here the CDR3 DNA reads TGTGCCAGCACCCCCTTGGGACAGGGTGTCCACGAGCAGTACTTC. Translated, it gives CASTPLGQGVHEQYF.

The V and J genes are TRBV7-2 and TRBJ2-1; 7 nucleotides agree with TRBD2. Germline V lookup: CDR1 SGHTA, CDR2 FQGNSA. V lost 1 base to trimming and J lost 5 bases; unmatched junction nucleotides: 8. This CDR3 is built from 16 residues. This chain's CDR3 is CASSLGAPSGNNEQFF. In DNA, the CDR3 is TGTGCCAGCAGCTTAGGGGCACCTAGCGGAAACAATGAGCAGTTCTTC.

Concerning this clonotype itself: Since a much larger clone is just one base distant, this may be a read error. The chain uses TRBV10-1 and TRBJ2-7; no clear D. V was pared by 0 bases and J by 3 bases, with 6 bases between. CDR3 length equals 13 residues. Germline V gene lookup returns CDR1 WNHNN and CDR2 SYGVQD (reference sequence). CDR3 protein: CASSESSSYEQYF. CDR3 DNA sequence: TGCGCCAGCAGTGAGTCGAGCAGCTACGAGCAGTACTTC.

The table lists this clonotype with many counts. DNA of the CDR3: TGTGCCAGCAGCAGACGACTAGCGGCATCCTACGAGCAGTACTTC. Residues: CASSRRLAASYEQYF. The chain has TRBV7-2 and TRBJ2-7; 9 bases line up with TRBD2. The CDR3 covers 15 residues. The germline CDR1 and CDR2 sequences are SGHTA and FQGNSA. Unmatched junction bases numbered 6, after V lost 5 bases and J lost 1 base.

The chain has TRBV29-1 and TRBJ2-5; D not resolved. The germline V and J ends were trimmed by 5 bases and 4 bases, with 11 bases remaining between them. Looked up from germline, CDR1 is SQVTM and CDR2 is ANQGSEA. CDR3 size: 12 residues. The CDR3 protein is CSVSLLLETQYF. CDR3 nucleotide sequence: TGCAGCGTTTCCCTGCTTCTAGAGACCCAGTACTTC.

This clonotype showed up just a few times. The chain uses TRBV5-1 and TRBJ1-5; D perhaps matches TRBD1 (5 bases). V gave up 2 bases and J gave up 2 bases, with 14 bases separating them. CDR1 and CDR2 (germline): SGHRS, YFSETQ. This CDR3 spans 16 amino acids. The CDR3 reads CASSLGPRGGNQPQHF. The CDR3 DNA is TGCGCCAGCAGCTTAGGGCCCAGAGGGGGCAATCAGCCCCAGCATTTT.

Ten or more counts support this clonotype. This chain uses TRBV12-3 or TRBV12-4 with TRBJ2-7, with 10 bases lining up with TRBD1. V lost 6 bases and J lost 4; bases outside the gene matches: 9. The CDR3 spans 15 residues. The DNA of the CDR3 is TGTGCCAGCAGCCCGTCCGGGACAGGGGCTTACGAGCAGTACTTC. Protein product: CASSPSGTGAYEQYF.

V and J are TRBV30 and TRBJ1-5, with TRBD1 as a possible D gene (5 bases). CDR3 length: 16 amino acids. Between the trimmed V and J ends, which lost 0 bases and 3 bases, there was a span of 15 bases. The V gene's germline CDR1 is GTSNPN and CDR2 SVGIG (reference sequence). CDR3 in DNA: TGTGCCTGGAGTGTACGGAGACCGACAGACAATCAGCCCCAGCATTTT. Translating gives CAWSVRRPTDNQPQHF.

Worth noting for this clonotype: The conserved closing phenylalanine or tryptophan is absent in this CDR3, likely reflecting a read error. The chain carries TRBV12-3 or TRBV12-4 and TRBJ2-5; TRBD2 might be the D (5 bases). Trimming pared 1 base from V and 3 bases from J, leaving 6 bases between. This CDR3 has 13 amino acids. The CDR3 DNA reads as TGTGCCAGCAGTTTAGGGGGAGAAGAGACCCAGTACCTC. This sequence encodes CASSLGGEETQYL.